The source of this T cell receptor beta chain is a study of blood T cells in healthy people across ages. On this clonotype: The antigen remains undetermined.

With a J-beta primer mix and a sample-barcoded 5' primer, a second PCR ran about 6 to 11 cycles. From the 5' RACE reads, TCRdb called clonotypes with MiXCR, one entry per CDR3 protein. The table shows around 1,500,000 distinct CDR3 sequences, with roughly 27% occurring only once. There are 16 residues in the CDR3. After removal of 5 bases from V and 2 bases from J, the junction contained 6 bases not matched to a gene. Germline CDR1 reads MNHNY; CDR2 reads SVGAGI (reference sequence). It was 9.5 to 10 milliliters of peripheral blood that were drawn from each donor. Isolation recovered at least 7 million PBMCs from every sample. Each sample yielded at least 5 micrograms of PBMC total RNA. Broader study findings: Older individuals had lower TCR beta diversity per million T cells (the decline was roughly linear).

The sequencing sample was made of blood. The origin of this receptor is a young woman in good health. The V gene is TRBV6-6, the J gene TRBJ2-3, with TRBD2 matching 11 bases. DNA of the CDR3: TGTGCCAGCAGTCTAGCGGGGGGCCGAACCACAGATACGCAGTATTTT. Protein sequence: CASSLAGGRTTDTQYF.